The source of this T cell receptor (beta chain) is a study of blood T cell repertoires in COVID-19. In the study overall: The United States, Italy and Spain supplied acute and convalescent COVID-19 samples. Sources were T cells, B-cell-depleted T cells, or PBMCs; the material itself was cDNA or gDNA.

CDR1 is LNHNV and CDR2 is YYDKDF in the germline V gene (reference sequence). The CDR3 spans 13 residues. The junction had 4 bases not matched to a gene; V was cut back by 8 bases and J by 0 bases. In the original processing: Amplification of reference gene primers provided the estimated nucleated cell counts. The table came from immunoSEQ multiplex PCR; TCRdb's copy has only in-frame clones and leaves some out. The V and J calls and clone size come from that table; D and trimming were worked out from the DNA. The sample has 100,000 to 150,000 clones, 75% to 85% seen once. Material: peripheral blood. The chain joins TRBV15 to TRBJ2-7, with 7 bases that match TRBD1. The source is a woman between 45 and 60 years old with acute or convalescent COVID-19. CDR3 sequence (DNA): TGTGCCACCGGGACAGAAAGCTCCTACGAGCAGTACTTC. It translates to CATGTESSYEQYF.